This T cell receptor (beta chain) was captured in a study of blood T cell repertoires in COVID-19. Turning to the study itself: PBMCs, B-cell-depleted T cells, or T cells were the source of the cDNA or gDNA that made up the material.

V gave up 4 bases and J gave up 9 bases; unmatched junction bases: 6. CDR1 and CDR2 (germline): SQVTM, ANQGSEA. The CDR3 has 12 residues. Data came from immunoSEQ multiplex PCR; TCRdb stores just in-frame clones and leaves some out. The data show some 98,000 clones, 82% seen once. The clonotype was recovered from a man between 65 and 85 years old with active or convalescent COVID-19. The chain recombines TRBV29-1 with TRBJ2-1; 7 positions agree with TRBD2. The sample comprised peripheral blood. CDR3 DNA: TGCAGCGTTGGCGGGGGAGGAGTTGAGCAGTTCTTC. It specifies CSVGGGGVEQFF.